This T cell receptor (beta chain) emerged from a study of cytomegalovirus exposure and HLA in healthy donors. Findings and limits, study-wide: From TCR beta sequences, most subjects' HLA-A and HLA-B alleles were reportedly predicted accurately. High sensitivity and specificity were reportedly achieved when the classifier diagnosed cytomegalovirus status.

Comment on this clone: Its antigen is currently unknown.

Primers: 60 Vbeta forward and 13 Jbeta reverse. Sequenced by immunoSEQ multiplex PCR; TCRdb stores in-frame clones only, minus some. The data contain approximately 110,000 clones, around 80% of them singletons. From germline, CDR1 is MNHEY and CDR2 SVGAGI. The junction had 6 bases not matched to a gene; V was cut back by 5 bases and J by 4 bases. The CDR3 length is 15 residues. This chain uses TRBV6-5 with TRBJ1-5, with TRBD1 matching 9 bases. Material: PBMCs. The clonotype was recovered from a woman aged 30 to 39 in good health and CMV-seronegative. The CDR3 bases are TGTGCCAGCAGTATGATCGGGACAGGGAATCAGCCCCAGCATTTT. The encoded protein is CASSMIGTGNQPQHF.